Many counts were recorded for the clone carrying this T cell receptor (beta chain). The CDR3 is 19 amino acids. V lost 3 bases to trimming and J lost 0 bases; unmatched junction nucleotides: 14. Amplification targeted TCR beta CDR3 regions from RNA transcripts. The HTBI set primed first-round TCR CDR3 RT-PCR. TCRdb reprocessed the multiplex PCR reads with MiXCR, giving one entry per CDR3 protein. The sample shows 470,000 or so distinct CDR3 sequences, around 21% of them seen only once. The source of the sample is a study of T cells in Graves' hyperthyroidism and ophthalmopathy. The TCR comes from a young man with Graves' hyperthyroidism. The sequenced sample consisted of blood. The V gene is TRBV12-3 or TRBV12-4, the J gene TRBJ1-1, with 9 bases lining up with TRBD1. CDR3 in amino acids: CASSFPNRGLRRMNTEAFF. The DNA for the CDR3 is TGTGCCAGCAGTTTCCCCAACAGGGGGCTAAGACGAATGAACACTGAAGCTTTCTTT.